The clone carrying this T cell receptor (beta chain) turned up a few times. Its antigen is as yet unknown. This entry belongs to a study of CD8 T cells in ankylosing spondylitis. Study-wide findings and caveats: In synovial fluid and blood from reactive arthritis, some motif variants were previously reported. Characteristic, it appeared, of ankylosing spondylitis blood was a TCR beta motif of roughly eight highly homologous variants. Peripheral blood held disease-linked clones only at relatively low frequency, and these were CD8+.

In making TCR beta libraries, quantitative 5'-RACE with molecular barcodes was used. TCRdb re-called the 5' RACE reads with MiXCR, one entry per CDR3 protein. In the table there are around 770,000 distinct CDR3 sequences, roughly 10% of which are singletons. V gave up 5 bases and J gave up 0 bases, with 22 bases separating them. Per the germline V gene, CDR1 is SGHTA and CDR2 is FQGTGA. The CDR3 is made up of 18 amino acids. J is TRBJ1-1 and V is TRBV7-3, with D unresolved. The TCR originated in a male donor with ankylosing spondylitis. Sequences were obtained from blood, either unsorted or a sorted T cell fraction (not recorded which). The CDR3 here is CASSPGGGRALVNTEAFF. CDR3 in DNA: TGTGCCAGCAGCCCCGGAGGAGGGCGGGCGTTAGTGAACACTGAAGCTTTCTTT.